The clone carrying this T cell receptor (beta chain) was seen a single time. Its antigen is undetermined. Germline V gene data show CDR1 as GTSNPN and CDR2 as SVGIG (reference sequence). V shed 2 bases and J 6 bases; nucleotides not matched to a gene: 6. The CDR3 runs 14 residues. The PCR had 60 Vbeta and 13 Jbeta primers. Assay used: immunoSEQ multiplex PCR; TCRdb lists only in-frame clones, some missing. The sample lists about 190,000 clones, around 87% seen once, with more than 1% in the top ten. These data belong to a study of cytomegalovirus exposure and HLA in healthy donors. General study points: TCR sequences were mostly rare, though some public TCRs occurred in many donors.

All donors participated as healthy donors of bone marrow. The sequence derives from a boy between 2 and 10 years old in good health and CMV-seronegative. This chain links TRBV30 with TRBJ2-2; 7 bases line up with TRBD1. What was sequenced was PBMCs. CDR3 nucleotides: TGTGCCTGGAGTATTCTACAGGGGTCCGGGGAGCTGTTTTTT. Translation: CAWSILQGSGELFF.